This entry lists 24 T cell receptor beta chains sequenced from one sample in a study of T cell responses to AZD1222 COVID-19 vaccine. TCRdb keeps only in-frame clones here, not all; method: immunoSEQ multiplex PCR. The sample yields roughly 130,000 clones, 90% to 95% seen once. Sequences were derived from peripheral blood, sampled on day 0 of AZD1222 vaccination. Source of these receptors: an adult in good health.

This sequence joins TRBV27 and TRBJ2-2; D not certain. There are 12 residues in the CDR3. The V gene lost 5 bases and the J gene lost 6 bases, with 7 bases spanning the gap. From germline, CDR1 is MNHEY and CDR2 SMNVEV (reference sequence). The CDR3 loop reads CASSPPAGELFF. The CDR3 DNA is TGTGCCAGCAGTCCTCCGGCCGGGGAGCTGTTTTTT.

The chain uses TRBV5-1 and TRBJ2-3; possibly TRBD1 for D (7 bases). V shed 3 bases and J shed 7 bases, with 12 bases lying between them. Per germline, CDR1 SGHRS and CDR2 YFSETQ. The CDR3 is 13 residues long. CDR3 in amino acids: CASSSQGGNTQYF. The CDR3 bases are TGCGCCAGCAGCTCCCAGGGGGGCAATACGCAGTATTTT. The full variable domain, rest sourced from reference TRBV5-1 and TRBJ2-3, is KAGVTQTPRYLIKTRGQQVTLSCSPISGHRSVSWYQQTPGQGLQFLFEYFSETQRNKGNFPGRFSGRQFSNSRSEMNVSTLELGDSALYLCASSSQGGNTQYFGPGTRLTVL.

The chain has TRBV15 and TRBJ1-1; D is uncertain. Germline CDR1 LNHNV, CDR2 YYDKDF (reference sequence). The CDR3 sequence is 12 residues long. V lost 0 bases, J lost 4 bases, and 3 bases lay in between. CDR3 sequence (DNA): TGTGCCACCAGCAGAGACTTCACTGAAGCTTTCTTT. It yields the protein CATSRDFTEAFF.

The CDR3 DNA is TGTGCCAGCTCACTGGGACAAGCGAACACCGGGGAGCTGTTTTTT. Protein sequence: CASSLGQANTGELFF. The V call is TRBV18, the J call TRBJ2-2; D may be TRBD1 (6 bases). V was trimmed by 4 bases and J by 0 bases, leaving 9 bases between them. CDR3 length: 15 amino acids. CDR1 KGHSH and CDR2 LQKENI come from the germline V gene.

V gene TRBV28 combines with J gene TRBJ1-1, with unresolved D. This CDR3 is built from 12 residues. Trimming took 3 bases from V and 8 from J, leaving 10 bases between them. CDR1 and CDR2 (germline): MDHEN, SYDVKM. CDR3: CASSLERREAFF. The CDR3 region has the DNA TGTGCCAGCAGTTTGGAACGGAGGGAAGCTTTCTTT. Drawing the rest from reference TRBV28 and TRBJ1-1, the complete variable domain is DVKVTQSSRYLVKRTGEKVFLECVQDMDHENMFWYRQDPGLGLRLIYFSYDVKMKEKGDIPEGYSVSREKKERFSLILESASTNQTSMYLCASSLERREAFFGQGTRLTVV.

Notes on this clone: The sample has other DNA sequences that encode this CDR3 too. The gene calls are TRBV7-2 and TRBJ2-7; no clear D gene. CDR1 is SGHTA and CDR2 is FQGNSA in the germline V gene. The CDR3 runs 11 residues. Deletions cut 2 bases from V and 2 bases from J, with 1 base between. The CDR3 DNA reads TGTGCCAGCAGCTTAACCTACGAGCAGTACTTC. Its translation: CASSLTYEQYF.

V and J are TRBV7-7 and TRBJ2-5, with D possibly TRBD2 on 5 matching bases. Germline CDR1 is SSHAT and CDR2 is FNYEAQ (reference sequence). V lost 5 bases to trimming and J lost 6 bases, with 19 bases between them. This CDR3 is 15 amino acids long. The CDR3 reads CASSPQGGAEKTQYF. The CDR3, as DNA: TGTGCCAGCAGCCCACAAGGAGGCGCGGAGAAGACCCAGTACTTC.

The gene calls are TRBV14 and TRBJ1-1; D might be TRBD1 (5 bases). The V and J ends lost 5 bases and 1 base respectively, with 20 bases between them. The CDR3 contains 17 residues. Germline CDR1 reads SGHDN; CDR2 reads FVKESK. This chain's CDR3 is CASSSGFHWWQNTEAFF. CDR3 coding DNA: TGTGCCAGCAGCTCAGGGTTCCACTGGTGGCAGAACACTGAAGCTTTCTTT.

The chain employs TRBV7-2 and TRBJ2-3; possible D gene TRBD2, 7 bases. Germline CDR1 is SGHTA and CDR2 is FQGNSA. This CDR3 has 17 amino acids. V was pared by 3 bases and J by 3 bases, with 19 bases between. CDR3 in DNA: TGTGCCAGCAGCTTCCTCCCGGGGGGCGGAAGGACAGATACGCAGTATTTT. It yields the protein CASSFLPGGGRTDTQYF.

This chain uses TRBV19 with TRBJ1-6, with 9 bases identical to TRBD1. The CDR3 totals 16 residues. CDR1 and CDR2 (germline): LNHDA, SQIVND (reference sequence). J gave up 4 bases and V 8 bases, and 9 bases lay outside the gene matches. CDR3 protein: CASGSGQGPYNSPLHF. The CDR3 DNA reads TGTGCCAGTGGGTCGGGACAGGGCCCTTATAATTCACCCCTCCACTTT.

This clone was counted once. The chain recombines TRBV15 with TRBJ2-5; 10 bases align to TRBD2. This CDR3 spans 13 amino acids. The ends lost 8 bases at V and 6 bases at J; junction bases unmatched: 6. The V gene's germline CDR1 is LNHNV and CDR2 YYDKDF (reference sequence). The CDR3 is CATASGSVQTQYF. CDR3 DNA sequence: TGTGCCACCGCTAGCGGGAGTGTCCAGACCCAGTACTTC.

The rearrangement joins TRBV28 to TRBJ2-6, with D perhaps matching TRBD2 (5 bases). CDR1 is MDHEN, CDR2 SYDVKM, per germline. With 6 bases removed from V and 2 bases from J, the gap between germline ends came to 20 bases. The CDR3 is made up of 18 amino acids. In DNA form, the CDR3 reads TGTGCCAGCAGCGGGGAGATAATCCTCCCAGCTGGGGCCAACGTCCTGACTTTC. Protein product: CASSGEIILPAGANVLTF. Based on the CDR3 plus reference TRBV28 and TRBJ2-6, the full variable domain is DVKVTQSSRYLVKRTGEKVFLECVQDMDHENMFWYRQDPGLGLRLIYFSYDVKMKEKGDIPEGYSVSREKKERFSLILESASTNQTSMYLCASSGEIILPAGANVLTFGAGSRLTVL.

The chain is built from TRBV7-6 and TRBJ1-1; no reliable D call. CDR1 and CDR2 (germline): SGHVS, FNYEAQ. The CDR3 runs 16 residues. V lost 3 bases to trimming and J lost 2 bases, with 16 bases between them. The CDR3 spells CASSFLAGELNTEAFF. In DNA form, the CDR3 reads TGTGCCAGCAGCTTTCTGGCAGGCGAACTCAACACTGAAGCTTTCTTT.

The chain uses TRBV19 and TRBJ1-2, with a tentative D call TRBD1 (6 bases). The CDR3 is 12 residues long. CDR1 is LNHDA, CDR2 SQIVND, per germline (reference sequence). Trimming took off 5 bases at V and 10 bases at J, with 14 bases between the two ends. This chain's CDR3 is CASSSRGHFYTF. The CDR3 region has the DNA TGTGCCAGTAGTTCTCGGGGGCATTTCTACACCTTC.

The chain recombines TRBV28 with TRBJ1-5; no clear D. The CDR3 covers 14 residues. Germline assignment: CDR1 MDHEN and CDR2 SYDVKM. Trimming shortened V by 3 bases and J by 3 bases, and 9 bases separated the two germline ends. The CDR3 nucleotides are TGTGCCAGCAGTTTCGCCTATTTCAATCAGCCCCAGCATTTT. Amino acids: CASSFAYFNQPQHF.

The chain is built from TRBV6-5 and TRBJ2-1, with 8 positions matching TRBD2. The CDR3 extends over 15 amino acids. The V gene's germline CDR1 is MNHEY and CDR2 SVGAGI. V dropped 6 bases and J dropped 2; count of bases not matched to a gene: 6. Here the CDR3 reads CASRMGAGAYNEQFF. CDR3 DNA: TGTGCCAGCAGGATGGGAGCGGGAGCCTACAATGAGCAGTTCTTC.

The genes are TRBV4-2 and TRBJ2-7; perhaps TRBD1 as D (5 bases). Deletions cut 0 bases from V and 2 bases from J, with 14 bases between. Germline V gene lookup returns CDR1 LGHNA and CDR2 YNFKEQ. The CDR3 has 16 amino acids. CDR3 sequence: CASSQDFDRAPYEQYF. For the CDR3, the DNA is TGTGCCAGCAGCCAAGATTTTGACAGAGCGCCCTACGAGCAGTACTTC.

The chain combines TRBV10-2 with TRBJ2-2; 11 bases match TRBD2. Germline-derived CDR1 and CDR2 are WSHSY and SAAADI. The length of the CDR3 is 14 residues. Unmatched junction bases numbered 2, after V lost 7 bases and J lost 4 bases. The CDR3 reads CASKTSGATGELFF. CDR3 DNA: TGCGCCAGCAAGACTAGCGGGGCCACCGGGGAGCTGTTTTTT.

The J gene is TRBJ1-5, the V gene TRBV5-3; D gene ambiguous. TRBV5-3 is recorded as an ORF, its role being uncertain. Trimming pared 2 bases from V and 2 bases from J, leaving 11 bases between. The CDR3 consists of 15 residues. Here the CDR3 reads CARSFTSRGNQPQHF. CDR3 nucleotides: TGTGCCAGAAGCTTCACGAGTCGCGGCAATCAGCCCCAGCATTTT.

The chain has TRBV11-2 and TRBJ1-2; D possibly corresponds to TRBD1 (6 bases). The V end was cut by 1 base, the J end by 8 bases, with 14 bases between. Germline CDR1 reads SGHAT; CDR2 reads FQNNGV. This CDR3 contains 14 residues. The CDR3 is CASSLVGGAEGYTF. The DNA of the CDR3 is TGTGCCAGCAGCTTAGTGGGGGGCGCGGAAGGCTACACCTTC.

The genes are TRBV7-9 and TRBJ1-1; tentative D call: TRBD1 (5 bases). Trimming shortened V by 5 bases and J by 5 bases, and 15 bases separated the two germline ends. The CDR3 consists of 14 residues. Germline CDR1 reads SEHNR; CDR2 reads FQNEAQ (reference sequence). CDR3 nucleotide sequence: TGTGCCAGCAGCGCCCAGACAGCCCGAACTGAAGCTTTCTTT. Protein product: CASSAQTARTEAFF.

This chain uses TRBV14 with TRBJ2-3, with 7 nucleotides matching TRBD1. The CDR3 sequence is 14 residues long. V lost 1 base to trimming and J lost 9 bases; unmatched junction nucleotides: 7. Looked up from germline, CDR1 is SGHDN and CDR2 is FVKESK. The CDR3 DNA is TGTGCCAGCAGCCAAGGGACAGGAAGAAGGACGCAGTATTTT. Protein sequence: CASSQGTGRRTQYF.

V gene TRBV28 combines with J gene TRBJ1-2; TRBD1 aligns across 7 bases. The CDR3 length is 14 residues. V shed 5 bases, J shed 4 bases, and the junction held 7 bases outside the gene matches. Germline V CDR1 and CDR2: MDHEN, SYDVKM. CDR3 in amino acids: CASSPRGGPYGYTF. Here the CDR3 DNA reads TGTGCCAGCAGTCCCAGGGGGGGTCCCTATGGCTACACCTTC.

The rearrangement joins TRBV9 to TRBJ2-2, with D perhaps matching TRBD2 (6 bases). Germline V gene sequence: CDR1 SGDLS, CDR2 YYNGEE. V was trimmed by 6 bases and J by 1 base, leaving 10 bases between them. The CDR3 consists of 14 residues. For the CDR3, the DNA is TGTGCCAGCATGGCGGGGTTGAACACCGGGGAGCTGTTTTTT. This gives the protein CASMAGLNTGELFF.